A single sample is the source of the 8 T cell receptor beta chains below, sequenced in a study of shared clonotypes between healthy human individuals. It was CD45RO-negative cells, positively selected for CCR7, that made up naive CD8 cells, with terminally differentiated effector memory CD45RA+ cells excluded. TCRdb's copy holds only in-frame clones and misses some; the assay was immunoSEQ multiplex PCR. The data hold about 1.9 million clones, with approximately 92% observed a single time. Sequenced input: naive CD8+ T cells from PBMCs. These receptors all come from a young man in good health. Some clones in this sample may be carry-over from other donors' samples.

V and J are TRBV2 and TRBJ1-5; weak D call: TRBD1 (6 bases). Germline V gene data show CDR1 as SNHLY and CDR2 as FYNNEI. The CDR3 contains 14 residues. V shed 5 bases and J shed 6 bases, with 14 bases lying between them. The CDR3 nucleotides read TGTGCCAGCAGTACGACAGGCTGGGGTCAGCCCCAGCATTTT. Amino acids: CASSTTGWGQPQHF.

The chain joins TRBV7-2 to TRBJ1-2; D call uncertain. The germline V gene encodes CDR1 SGHTA and CDR2 FQGNSA. The CDR3 spans 15 residues. The V end lost 0 bases, the J end lost 7 bases, and 15 bases lay between the germline ends. The CDR3 DNA is TGTGCCAGCAGCTTAGCGCTAGTCCTAGGAGGTGGCTACACCTTC. It is translated as CASSLALVLGGGYTF.

To note about this clone: Other DNA variants within this sample encode the same CDR3. The gene calls are TRBV27 and TRBJ2-3; 7 nucleotides line up with TRBD2. Germline V gene data show CDR1 as MNHEY and CDR2 as SMNVEV (reference sequence). There are 15 residues in the CDR3. V was pared by 3 bases and J by 0 bases, with 3 bases of the junction left unmatched. This CDR3 is CASSLGGRSTDTQYF. For the CDR3, the DNA is TGTGCCAGCAGTTTGGGCGGGAGAAGCACAGATACGCAGTATTTT.

This clone showed up just once. CDR3 protein: CASSPGSNEQFF. CDR3 sequence (DNA): TGTGCCAGCAGCCCCGGATCCAATGAGCAGTTCTTC. The genes are TRBV4-2 and TRBJ2-1; D gene ambiguous. Germline values: CDR1 LGHNA, CDR2 YNFKEQ. The length of the CDR3 is 12 residues. V was cut by 4 bases and J by 6 bases, with 7 bases left in between.

The V and J genes are TRBV27 and TRBJ1-2, with a weak D call TRBD1 (5 bases). The germline V and J ends were trimmed by 9 bases and 1 base, with 18 bases remaining between them. From germline, CDR1 is MNHEY and CDR2 SMNVEV (reference sequence). This CDR3 spans 15 amino acids. The CDR3 region has the DNA TGTGCCAGTTCCCGGGGGTCGTACCTTAACTATGGCTACACCTTC. Its translation is CASSRGSYLNYGYTF.

This clone was counted a single time. The chain combines TRBV19 with TRBJ1-2, with D tentatively TRBD1 (5 bases). The V end was cut by 6 bases, the J end by 7 bases, with 21 bases between. The germline CDR1 and CDR2 sequences are LNHDA and SQIVND (reference sequence). The CDR3 sequence is 15 residues long. DNA for the CDR3: TGTGCCAGTAGGGGCGATGGGACCGACCTCTTTGGCTACACCTTC. This encodes CASRGDGTDLFGYTF.

The chain combines TRBV2 with TRBJ1-5, with 9 bases identical to TRBD1. The germline V gene encodes CDR1 SNHLY and CDR2 FYNNEI. V shed 6 bases and J 2 bases; nucleotides not matched to a gene: 8. The CDR3 totals 16 residues. This CDR3 reads CASSLYRTGGNQPQHF. The CDR3 coding sequence is TGTGCCAGCAGCCTTTATAGGACAGGGGGCAATCAGCCCCAGCATTTT. Full variable domain (outside the CDR3, taken from reference TRBV2 and TRBJ1-5): EPEVTQTPSHQVTQMGQEVILRCVPISNHLYFYWYRQILGQKVEFLVSFYNNEISEKSEIFDDQFSVERPDGSNFTLKIRSTKLEDSAMYFCASSLYRTGGNQPQHFGDGTRLSIL.

The gene calls are TRBV2 and TRBJ2-3; 8 bases fit TRBD1. There are 15 residues in the CDR3. V was clipped by 4 bases and J by 6 bases; unmatched bases: 9. Germline V CDR1 and CDR2: SNHLY, FYNNEI. CDR3 sequence: CASSVGRGRGDTQYF. In DNA, the CDR3 is TGTGCCAGCAGTGTGGGCAGGGGGCGAGGGGATACGCAGTATTTT. Variable domain in full (rest from reference TRBV2 and TRBJ2-3): EPEVTQTPSHQVTQMGQEVILRCVPISNHLYFYWYRQILGQKVEFLVSFYNNEISEKSEIFDDQFSVERPDGSNFTLKIRSTKLEDSAMYFCASSVGRGRGDTQYFGPGTRLTVL.